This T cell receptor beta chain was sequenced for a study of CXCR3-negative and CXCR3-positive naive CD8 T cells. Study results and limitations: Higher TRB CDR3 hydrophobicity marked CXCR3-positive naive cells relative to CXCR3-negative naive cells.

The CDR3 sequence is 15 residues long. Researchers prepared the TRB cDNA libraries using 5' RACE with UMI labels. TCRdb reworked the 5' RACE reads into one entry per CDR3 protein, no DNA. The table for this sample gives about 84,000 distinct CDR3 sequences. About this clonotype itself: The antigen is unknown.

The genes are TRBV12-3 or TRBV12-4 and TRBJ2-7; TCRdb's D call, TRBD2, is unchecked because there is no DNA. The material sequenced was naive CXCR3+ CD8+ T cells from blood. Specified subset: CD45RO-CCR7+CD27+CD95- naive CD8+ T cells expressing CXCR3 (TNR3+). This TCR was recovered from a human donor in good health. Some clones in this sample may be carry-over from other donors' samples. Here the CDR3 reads CASRYSGRVSYEQYF.